Following are 6 T cell receptor beta chains from one sample sequenced in a study of blood T cell repertoires in COVID-19. Only in-frame clones appear in the TCRdb table, and some are missing; sequencing was by immunoSEQ multiplex PCR. The sample has under 300,000 clones, roughly 90% seen once. Sequencing used PBMCs or T cells enriched from blood (not recorded which). The receptors shown here come from a woman between 40 and 55 years old with acute COVID-19.

The rearrangement links TRBV24-1 to TRBJ2-3; 7 positions agree with TRBD2. Germline V gene sequence: CDR1 KGHDR, CDR2 SFDVKD. The CDR3 runs to 16 residues. With 4 bases clipped from V and 5 bases from J, the junction kept 11 bases outside the gene matches. The CDR3 sequence is CATSDPGLGKRDTQYF. The CDR3, as DNA: TGTGCCACCAGTGACCCCGGACTAGGTAAAAGAGATACGCAGTATTTT.

Of note for this clone: Relative to the germline gene, one junction end is altered; a read error may explain this. The chain has TRBV5-5 and TRBJ1-2; 11 bases align to TRBD1. Germline V gene lookup returns CDR1 SGHKS and CDR2 YYEKEE (reference sequence). The CDR3 spans 15 residues. Here the CDR3 reads CASSPRTGGNYGYTF. The CDR3 bases are TGTGCCAGCAGCCCACGGACAGGGGGCAACTACGGCTACACCTTC.

This chain uses TRBV11-3 with TRBJ2-3; 8 positions match TRBD1. This CDR3 is built from 14 residues. Germline V CDR1 and CDR2: SGHNT, YENEEA. V trimming: 7 bases; J trimming: 5 bases; junction bases outside the gene matches: 8. CDR3 bases: TGTGCCAGCAACCGACAGGGGAAAGGAGATACGCAGTATTTT. It is translated as CASNRQGKGDTQYF.

The chain is built from TRBV21-1 and TRBJ2-7; TRBD2 is the table's D call, not checked against the DNA. TRBV21-1 is a documented pseudogene. This CDR3 comprises 16 residues. The CDR3 region is CASSKFPGVESYEQYF. DNA for the CDR3: TGTGCCAGCAGCAAATTTCCCGGGGTGGAGTCCTACGAGCAGTACTTC.

The chain has TRBV24-1 and TRBJ1-4; 7 bases map to TRBD1. CDR1 and CDR2 from the germline V gene are KGHDR and SFDVKD. This CDR3 comprises 15 residues. V dropped 3 bases and J dropped 3; count of bases not matched to a gene: 3. The DNA of the CDR3 is TGTGCCACCAGTGATGGAGGGACAGCTAATGAAAAACTGTTTTTT. It is translated as CATSDGGTANEKLFF.

This chain connects TRBV18 to TRBJ2-7, with D maybe TRBD1 (6 bases). The CDR3 length is 12 residues. V was trimmed by 5 bases and J by 3 bases, leaving 8 bases between them. From germline, CDR1 is KGHSH and CDR2 LQKENI. Here the CDR3 DNA reads TGTGCCAGCTCATCGGACAGCTACGAGCAGTACTTC. It encodes CASSSDSYEQYF. Drawing the rest from reference TRBV18 and TRBJ2-7, the complete variable domain is NAGVMQNPRHLVRRRGQEARLRCSPMKGHSHVYWYRQLPEEGLKFMVYLQKENIIDESGMPKERFSAEFPKEGPSILRIQQVVRGDSAAYFCASSSDSYEQYFGPGTRLTVT.